This T cell receptor (beta chain) was identified during a study of graft-versus-host responses after intestinal transplantation. At the level of the study: Among the recipients, all got anti-thymocyte globulin induction and then tacrolimus and steroids for roughly three years.

Note on this clone: Its antigen is not known.

Assay: immunoSEQ multiplex PCR; the TCRdb copy retains only in-frame clones and omits some. The sample consists of tens of thousands of clones, approximately 89% of them appearing once. The CDR3 is made up of 15 amino acids. V dropped 4 bases and J dropped 2 bases, with 15 bases sitting between them. In germline, CDR1 is SGHRS, CDR2 YFSETQ. This TCR came from a human donor who was the organ donor for an intestinal transplant. This rearrangement joins TRBV5-1 to TRBJ2-5, with D maybe TRBD2 (5 bases). Sequenced here: unstimulated CD4+ T cells sorted from spleen or lymph node cells, sampled before transplant. CDR3 residues: CASSLLATMQETQYF. DNA for the CDR3: TGCGCCAGCAGCCTTCTAGCTACCATGCAAGAGACCCAGTACTTC.